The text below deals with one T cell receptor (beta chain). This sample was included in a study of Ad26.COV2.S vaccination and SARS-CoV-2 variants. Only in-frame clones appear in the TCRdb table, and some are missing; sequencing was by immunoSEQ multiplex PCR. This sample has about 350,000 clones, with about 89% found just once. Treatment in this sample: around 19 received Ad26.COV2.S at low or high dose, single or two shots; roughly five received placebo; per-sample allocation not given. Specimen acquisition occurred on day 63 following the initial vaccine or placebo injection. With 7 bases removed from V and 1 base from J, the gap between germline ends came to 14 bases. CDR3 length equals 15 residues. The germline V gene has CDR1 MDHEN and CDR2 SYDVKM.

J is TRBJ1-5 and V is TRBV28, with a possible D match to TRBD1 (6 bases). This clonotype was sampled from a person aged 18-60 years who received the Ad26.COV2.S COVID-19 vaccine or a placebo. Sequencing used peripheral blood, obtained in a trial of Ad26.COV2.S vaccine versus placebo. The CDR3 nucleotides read TGTGCCAGCACTCCTCGGACAGCAAGCAATCAGCCCCAGCATTTT. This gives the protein CASTPRTASNQPQHF.